Sequencing of this T cell receptor (beta chain) was carried out in a study of blood T cell repertoires in COVID-19 (dated by TCRdb to about 2020). At the level of the whole study: Collaborator samples came from the United States, Italy and Spain and covered acute and convalescent phases of COVID-19. The material from the prospective study consisted of cDNA or gDNA derived from T cells, B-cell-depleted T cells, or PBMCs. Sample metadata almost always included a de-identified subject ID, COVID-19 status, age in years and sex. The repertoires were released in a freely available public database intended as a resource for research on the immune response to SARS-CoV-2. Samples were obtained from the ongoing ImmuneRACE study (first 160 participants) and from approximately 1,200 subjects provided by 6 global collaborators. Where available, HLA class I and class II types were obtained from metadata supplied by the sample provider rather than from assay-based typing. The dataset comprised deeply sampled blood TCRbeta repertoires from subjects exposed to, actively infected with, or recovered from COVID-19.

Enrolling through a virtual design, the prospective study's participants ranged in age from roughly 18 to 89 years and lived across some 22 United States geographic areas. Cohort assignment in the prospective study relied on participant-reported clinical history from a screening survey and a study questionnaire. Recovered participants in ImmuneRACE Cohort 3 were defined as having two consecutive negative NP/OP PCR tests, clearance from a healthcare professional, or resolution of symptoms. Mobile phlebotomists in the prospective study collected whole blood, serum and a nasopharyngeal or oropharyngeal swab from every participant. Over an approximately 2-month period, participants in the prospective study had the option of providing additional blood draws and questionnaires. Prospective study blood samples were shipped either frozen or at room temperature before DNA extraction. On the study overall, not on this receptor specifically: The quantity of clinical and demographic metadata differed by source and by participant and was supplied without curation.

TCRbeta CDR3 regions were amplified from genomic DNA using the immunoSEQ Assay, a bias-controlled multiplex PCR. In the original analysis: Within the assay, amplification of reference gene primers was used to estimate how many nucleated cells each sample contained. To quantify the absolute abundance of each unique TCRbeta CDR3 rearrangement, sequence reads were collapsed and filtered. For each sample, productive Simpson clonality was calculated as the square root of Simpson's diversity index over productive rearrangements. TCRdb's version of the immuneACCESS table is confined to in-frame rearrangements and falls short of the full clone set. An unresolved V gene accounts for under half of the shortfall where checked; the remainder is of unknown origin. That table gives V, J and clone size, and the DNA gave D and trimming. The sample yields 310,000 or so clones; around nine tenths were counted once. About 5.5% of the sample rests with the top ten.

The germline V gene provides CDR1 SNHLY and CDR2 FYNNEI. Trimming at the junction amounts to 0 bases on V and 4 bases on J, and the germline ends lie 7 bases apart. From the cysteine through the phenylalanine, the CDR3 covers 14 amino acids. This entry keeps only the CDR3 DNA: 42 bases, framed from base 1. For this clone: Its antigen remains unidentified. There are no base qualities to consult, and no much larger clone falls within one base.

The chain is encoded by TRBV2 joined to TRBJ2-1; the D gene cannot be resolved reliably. The sequenced sample was PBMCs or T cells enriched from blood (not recorded which). The sequence derives from a woman aged 40-49 years who had recovered from COVID-19. CDR3 protein: CASSEALRYNEQFF. In nucleotides, the sequence is TGTGCCAGCAGTGAAGCGCTTCGGTACAATGAGCAGTTCTTC.